This T cell receptor (beta chain) was sequenced for a study of OX40 agonist ivuxolimab in advanced cancers. Overall study: Eligibility rules accepted prior anti-PD-1, anti-PD-L1 or anti-CTLA-4 therapy, and roughly 42% had some.

The CDR3 contains 15 residues. The V segment lost 2 bases and the J segment 4 bases; nucleotides outside the gene matches: 3. Germline loops: CDR1 MNHEY, CDR2 SVGAGI. Using immunoSEQ multiplex PCR, the repertoire was profiled, and TCRdb retains in-frame clones only, with some absent. The table shows about 75,000 clones, with roughly 87% occurring only once. Study-level points and caveats: The study observed clonal expansion of CD4+ and CD8+ blood T cells by week 6 at 0.1 to 3.0 mg/kg.

For this clone: Its antigen is unknown.

The J gene is TRBJ2-3, the V gene TRBV6-5; 10 bases map to TRBD1. The sequence came from an adult with an advanced solid tumor such as melanoma, head and neck, liver or kidney cancer. Material: CD4+ or CD8+ T cells sorted from blood, obtained in a trial of the OX40 agonist ivuxolimab. CDR3 in amino acids: CASSYGTGAPDTQYF. The CDR3, as DNA: TGTGCCAGCAGTTACGGGACAGGGGCGCCAGATACGCAGTATTTT.